These 23 T cell receptor beta chains came from one sample sequenced in a study of blood T cell repertoires in COVID-19 (dated by TCRdb to 2018 to 2020). Library construction relied on the immunoSEQ multiplex PCR assay. The source is immuneACCESS, and TCRdb retained only in-frame sequences with V and J called. Part of the clones is not carried over; for the studies checked, unresolved V genes explain less than half of this, and the remainder is unexplained. In all, the sample holds 150,000 to 200,000 clones, and 75% to 90% of those were seen once. The top ten clonotypes cover roughly 7.5% of the sample. The sample was peripheral blood. These receptors were obtained from a woman aged 70-85 years with COVID-19, enrolled during active disease.

CDR3 amino acids: CASSPGLAGVYNEQFF. The CDR3 coding sequence is TGTGCCAGCAGCCCGGGACTAGCGGGAGTATACAATGAGCAGTTCTTC. The rearrangement joins TRBV7-2 to TRBJ2-1, with 14 bases that match TRBD2. The CDR3 spans 16 residues. The germline gives CDR1 SGHTA, CDR2 FQGNSA. The V gene end was trimmed by 5 bases and the J gene end by 4 bases; junction bases not matched to a gene: 4.

This clone was picked up a small number of times. This sequence joins TRBV28 and TRBJ2-7; no firm D call. The CDR3 has 12 amino acids. The germline gives CDR1 MDHEN, CDR2 SYDVKM. V lost 8 bases and J lost 3, with 11 bases in between. The CDR3 coding sequence is TGTGCCAGCGGTCGGTTAAACTACGAGCAGTACTTC. Protein product: CASGRLNYEQYF.

The sample holds one count of this clone. In DNA, the CDR3 is TGTGCCAGCAGTTACTCGGGCGGGAGGGCCAACAATGAGCAGTTCTTC. This encodes CASSYSGGRANNEQFF. V is TRBV6-2 or TRBV6-3 and J is TRBJ2-1; 9 nucleotides line up with TRBD2. CDR1 and CDR2 from the germline V gene are MNHEY and SVGEGT. V was pared by 0 bases and J by 5 bases, with 5 bases of the junction left unmatched. The CDR3 loop spans 16 amino acids.

The gene calls are TRBV6-5 and TRBJ2-7; 7 nucleotides line up with TRBD2. V lost 6 bases and J lost 4; bases outside the gene matches: 6. The CDR3 runs 13 residues. Germline CDR1 and CDR2: MNHEY and SVGAGI. DNA of the CDR3: TGTGCCAGCAGAGCTAGCGGTATGTACGAGCAGTACTTC. Residues: CASRASGMYEQYF.

The gene calls are TRBV28 and TRBJ1-1, with D perhaps TRBD1 (6 bases). Looked up from germline, CDR1 is MDHEN and CDR2 is SYDVKM. The CDR3 runs to 15 residues. Deletions cut 7 bases from V and 0 bases from J, with 15 bases between. The CDR3 bases are TGTGCCAGCATCGACAGGAGCCTCATGAACACTGAAGCTTTCTTT. Its translation is CASIDRSLMNTEAFF.

The chain recombines TRBV5-4 with TRBJ2-3; TRBD2 aligns across 12 bases. Germline-derived CDR1 and CDR2 are SGHNT and YYREEE (reference sequence). V shed 4 bases and J 6 bases; nucleotides not matched to a gene: 6. The CDR3 is 15 residues long. CDR3 bases: TGTGCCAGCAGCCAGACTAGCGGGAGTTGGGATACGCAGTATTTT. The encoded protein is CASSQTSGSWDTQYF.

V gene TRBV6-5 combines with J gene TRBJ2-1, with 11 bases matching TRBD2. CDR3 length: 15 residues. V gave up 4 bases and J gave up 7 bases; unmatched junction bases: 6. Per germline, CDR1 MNHEY and CDR2 SVGAGI. CDR3 in DNA: TGTGCCAGCAGTTCCTTAGCGGGAGGGGGGAATGAGCAGTTCTTC. Its protein is CASSSLAGGGNEQFF.

The chain couples TRBV19 to TRBJ2-3; perhaps TRBD1 as D (6 bases). The CDR3 spans 13 residues. The V and J ends lost 6 bases and 4 bases respectively, with 11 bases between them. Per the germline V gene, CDR1 is LNHDA and CDR2 is SQIVND (reference sequence). CDR3 sequence reads: CASSINRADTQYF. The CDR3 coding sequence is TGTGCCAGTAGCATAAACAGGGCAGATACGCAGTATTTT.

The CDR3 sequence is CASSRGGAVRLNEQFF. The CDR3 DNA reads TGTGCCAGCAGCAGGGGGGGGGCAGTACGCCTCAATGAGCAGTTCTTC. The J gene is TRBJ2-1, the V gene TRBV7-2; D may be TRBD2 (7 bases). The CDR3 totals 16 residues. From germline, CDR1 is SGHTA and CDR2 FQGNSA. Trimming stripped 5 bases from V and 6 bases from J, with 20 bases between.

The rearrangement uses TRBV2 and TRBJ1-6; D unresolved. This CDR3 region has 13 residues. V lost 8 bases and J 9 bases, leaving 14 bases between the germline ends. Germline V CDR1 and CDR2: SNHLY, FYNNEI. The DNA for the CDR3 is TGTGCCAGCCTCACAGAGAGTGGTTCACCCCTCCACTTT. This encodes CASLTESGSPLHF.

V gene TRBV7-3 combines with J gene TRBJ2-7, with a weak D call TRBD2 (5 bases). Trimming pared 2 bases from V and 1 base from J, leaving 12 bases between. Germline V CDR1 and CDR2: SGHTA, FQGTGA. This CDR3 spans 15 amino acids. The CDR3 region is CASSLAGSLSYEQYF. The CDR3 nucleotides are TGTGCCAGCAGCTTAGCGGGCAGCCTTTCCTACGAGCAGTACTTC.

The chain has TRBV19 and TRBJ2-5, with TRBD1 matching 7 bases. The trim removed 1 base at V and 4 bases at J, leaving 9 bases unmatched. The CDR3 sequence is 16 residues long. From germline, CDR1 is LNHDA and CDR2 SQIVND (reference sequence). The DNA of the CDR3 is TGTGCCAGTAGTATAGGACAGGGAAAGGCCAGAGAGACCCAGTACTTC. The encoded protein is CASSIGQGKARETQYF.

The chain combines TRBV30 with TRBJ2-1, with 8 nucleotides matching TRBD2. CDR3 size: 12 residues. Per germline, CDR1 GTSNPN and CDR2 SVGIG (reference sequence). V lost 4 bases and J lost 4; bases outside the gene matches: 0. CDR3 DNA sequence: TGTGCCTGGACTAGCGGGTACAATGAGCAGTTCTTC. This gives the protein CAWTSGYNEQFF.

V is TRBV7-2 and J is TRBJ1-2, with no clear D. The germline V gene encodes CDR1 SGHTA and CDR2 FQGNSA. V lost 3 bases, J lost 8 bases, and 13 bases lay in between. The CDR3 sequence is 13 residues long. The CDR3 DNA reads TGTGCCAGCAGCTTGGGCTTGGGAGAAGGCTACACCTTC. It specifies CASSLGLGEGYTF.

This chain links TRBV5-6 with TRBJ1-2, with D tentatively TRBD1 (5 bases). The germline V gene has CDR1 SGHDT and CDR2 YYEEEE. The CDR3 has 13 residues. V gave up 4 bases and J gave up 4 bases, with 11 bases separating them. CDR3 amino acids: CASSPTVTYGYTF. The CDR3, as DNA: TGTGCCAGCAGCCCGACAGTGACCTATGGCTACACCTTC.

This clone was detected only once. The chain couples TRBV7-3 to TRBJ2-6; D perhaps matches TRBD2 (5 bases). Germline CDR1 reads SGHTA; CDR2 reads FQGTGA. The V end was cut by 3 bases, the J end by 0 bases, with 6 bases between. The CDR3 loop spans 15 amino acids. The CDR3 spells CASSFRDSGANVLTF. Written as DNA, the CDR3 is TGTGCCAGCAGCTTCCGGGACTCTGGGGCCAACGTCCTGACTTTC. Complete variable domain (other parts from reference TRBV7-3 and TRBJ2-6): GAGVSQTPSNKVTEKGKYVELRCDPISGHTALYWYRQSLGQGPEFLIYFQGTGAADDSGLPNDRFFAVRPEGSVSTLKIQRTERGDSAVYLCASSFRDSGANVLTFGAGSRLTVL.

The chain couples TRBV19 to TRBJ2-2; 8 nucleotides agree with TRBD1. V was pared by 7 bases and J by 5 bases, with 6 bases of the junction left unmatched. Germline CDR1 reads LNHDA; CDR2 reads SQIVND (reference sequence). The CDR3 is made up of 14 amino acids. CDR3: CASTQGAGTGELFF. The CDR3 DNA reads as TGTGCCAGTACCCAGGGGGCTGGGACCGGGGAGCTGTTTTTT.

The rearrangement uses TRBV15 and TRBJ1-5, with D unclear. CDR1 and CDR2 (germline): LNHNV, YYDKDF (reference sequence). V was shortened by 8 bases and J by 2 bases, with 25 bases between the two germline ends. CDR3 length equals 18 residues. CDR3 coding DNA: TGTGCCACCTTACGTAGATCGGTCGAGTGCCGAGGCAATCAGCCCCAGCATTTT. This codes for CATLRRSVECRGNQPQHF.

V is TRBV11-2 and J is TRBJ2-1; D possibly corresponds to TRBD2 (6 bases). The CDR3 sequence is 17 residues long. Trimming took 4 bases from V and 0 from J, leaving 16 bases between them. Germline V gene data show CDR1 as SGHAT and CDR2 as FQNNGV. The CDR3 loop is CASSSYKRASSYNEQFF. The CDR3 coding sequence is TGTGCCAGCAGCTCTTACAAGCGGGCGAGCTCCTACAATGAGCAGTTCTTC.

This chain links TRBV5-1 with TRBJ2-5; 8 bases are shared with TRBD2. The V gene end was trimmed by 4 bases and the J gene end by 5 bases; junction bases not matched to a gene: 7. Germline V gene sequence: CDR1 SGHRS, CDR2 YFSETQ. The length of the CDR3 is 14 residues. CDR3 in DNA: TGCGCCAGCAGCGGCAGCGGGAGTATGGAGACCCAGTACTTC. It is translated as CASSGSGSMETQYF.

A note on this clone: Other DNA sequences in the same sample also yield this CDR3. V and J are TRBV4-3 and TRBJ2-1; 9 bases fit TRBD2. CDR1 and CDR2 (germline): LGHNA, YSLEER. This CDR3 region has 15 residues. J was trimmed by 7 bases and V by 0 bases; bases with no gene match: 4. The CDR3 spells CASSQDGLARNEQFF. The DNA for the CDR3 is TGCGCCAGCAGCCAAGATGGACTAGCGCGAAATGAGCAGTTCTTC.

This chain connects TRBV4-1 to TRBJ1-6; D might be TRBD1 (6 bases). The V gene's germline CDR1 is MGHRA and CDR2 YSYEKL. The CDR3 consists of 16 residues. V lost 4 bases to trimming and J lost 1 base, with 11 bases between them. CDR3 protein: CASSLFRGSYNSPLHF. Written as DNA, the CDR3 is TGCGCCAGCAGCCTCTTCAGGGGTTCCTATAATTCACCCCTCCACTTT.

The chain is built from TRBV6-2 or TRBV6-3 and TRBJ2-1; D gene uncertain. V dropped 3 bases and J dropped 1 base, with 13 bases sitting between them. The CDR3 totals 16 residues. Germline CDR1 reads MNHEY; CDR2 reads SVGEGT. For the CDR3, the DNA is TGTGCCAGCAGTTATTTCTCGCGCCCATCCTACAATGAGCAGTTCTTC. Translating it yields CASSYFSRPSYNEQFF.